The next 25 T cell receptor beta chains were all read from a single sample in a study of T cell repertoires in cytomegalovirus infection. Antigens for these TCRs are unknown. TCRdb redid the calling of the reads with MiXCR, one entry per CDR3 protein. The sample shows 900,000 to 950,000 distinct CDR3 sequences, 25% to 40% of them seen only once. The sequencing here drew on cultured CD8+ T cells from PBMCs, taken from culture after CMV antigen stimulation. The receptors were gathered from a human donor in good health (CMV status not recorded). Some clones in this sample may be carry-over from other donors' samples.

In this sample, this clonotype turned up many times. This chain connects TRBV7-6 to TRBJ2-3; tentative D call: TRBD2 (5 bases). Germline V lookup: CDR1 SGHVS, CDR2 FNYEAQ. The germline V and J ends were trimmed by 4 bases and 3 bases, with 14 bases remaining between them. The CDR3 has 15 amino acids. CDR3: CASSSLVRRTDTQYF. CDR3 bases: TGTGCCAGCAGCTCACTGGTACGGAGGACAGATACGCAGTATTTT.

The gene calls are TRBV6-2 or TRBV6-3 and TRBJ2-5; D might be TRBD1 or TRBD2, each matching 6 bases. This CDR3 has 14 amino acids. V was shortened by 2 bases and J by 3 bases, with 10 bases between the two germline ends. Germline CDR1 and CDR2: MNHEY and SVGEGT. The CDR3 DNA follows: TGTGCCAGCAGTTACGGAGGGGGAAAAGAGACCCAGTACTTC. Residues: CASSYGGGKETQYF.

V usage is TRBV5-6 and J usage is TRBJ2-5; D might be TRBD2 (5 bases). Trimming stripped 2 bases from V and 0 bases from J, with 8 bases between. The CDR3 is 14 residues long. The germline V gene encodes CDR1 SGHDT and CDR2 YYEEEE. CDR3 in DNA: TGTGCCAGCAGCTTTAGGGAGTACCAAGAGACCCAGTACTTC. Translation: CASSFREYQETQYF.

This sequence joins TRBV7-6 and TRBJ2-1; the D gene is possibly TRBD2 (5 bases). CDR3 length: 17 residues. V gave up 3 bases and J gave up 2 bases, with 17 bases separating them. Germline V gene data show CDR1 as SGHVS and CDR2 as FNYEAQ. As DNA, the CDR3 is TGTGCCAGCAGCTTGTTTCAGAGGGCCACTCCCTACAATGAGCAGTTCTTC. The encoded protein is CASSLFQRATPYNEQFF.

The chain is built from TRBV29-1 and TRBJ1-1; 9 bases match TRBD1. Germline trimming cut 6 bases from V and 3 bases from J; bases unmatched to any gene: 5. The CDR3 is 13 amino acids. Looked up from germline, CDR1 is SQVTM and CDR2 is ANQGSEA. Here the CDR3 reads CSVPDRGDTEAFF. The CDR3 nucleotides read TGCAGCGTGCCCGACAGGGGGGACACTGAAGCTTTCTTT.

J is TRBJ2-7 and V is TRBV5-5; possible D gene TRBD2, 6 bases. The CDR3 has 15 amino acids. V lost 1 base and J 6 bases, leaving 17 bases between the germline ends. Germline V gives CDR1 SGHKS, CDR2 YYEKEE (reference sequence). The CDR3 is CASSLYTRGSSEQYF. CDR3 coding DNA: TGTGCCAGCAGCTTGTATACCCGGGGGAGCAGCGAGCAGTACTTC.

This clonotype was counted many times. The V gene is TRBV7-2, the J gene TRBJ1-1; tentatively, D is TRBD1 (6 bases). V shed 11 bases and J shed 8 bases, with 24 bases lying between them. This CDR3 contains 14 residues. The V gene's germline CDR1 is SGHTA and CDR2 FQGNSA. CDR3 region: CAQQLTGRGQEAFF. CDR3 bases: TGTGCCCAGCAGCTAACGGGTCGGGGACAAGAAGCTTTCTTT. The complete variable domain, with remaining parts taken from reference TRBV7-2 and TRBJ1-1, reads GAGVSQSPSNKVTEKGKDVELRCDPISGHTALYWYRQSLGQGLEFLIYFQGNSAPDKSGLPSDRFSAERTGGSVSTLTIQRTQQEDSAVYLCAQQLTGRGQEAFFGQGTRLTVV.

The rearrangement links TRBV12-3 or TRBV12-4 to TRBJ2-2; TRBD2 matches 9 bases. With V trimmed by 4 bases and J by 4 bases, 4 bases remained unmatched. This CDR3 comprises 15 residues. CDR3 coding DNA: TGTGCCAGCAGTTCTAGCGGGGTTTCCACCGGGGAGCTGTTTTTT. The encoded protein is CASSSSGVSTGELFF.

A few counts support this clonotype. The V and J genes are TRBV19 and TRBJ1-4, with D unresolved. V was clipped by 7 bases and J by 1 base, with 13 bases between them. Germline V gives CDR1 LNHDA, CDR2 SQIVND (reference sequence). This CDR3 has 15 residues. CDR3 residues: CASTPRGGTNEKLFF. As DNA, the CDR3 is TGTGCCAGTACCCCCCGCGGAGGAACTAATGAAAAACTGTTTTTT.

This clonotype was detected many times. The chain is built from TRBV12-3 or TRBV12-4 and TRBJ1-5; D is unresolved. This CDR3 is built from 13 residues. Trimming left V 6 bases short and J 7 bases short, with 13 bases between. CDR3 region: CASSERQIQPQHF. In DNA, the CDR3 is TGTGCCAGCAGCGAAAGACAAATCCAGCCCCAGCATTTT.

This clonotype was picked up a small number of times. The J gene is TRBJ1-6, the V gene TRBV18; 7 bases fit TRBD1. The CDR3 loop spans 17 amino acids. J was trimmed by 8 bases and V by 0 bases; bases with no gene match: 10. Germline CDR1 is KGHSH and CDR2 is LQKENI. CDR3 region: CASSPPMGQILDSPLHF. The CDR3 DNA reads TGTGCCAGCTCACCACCGATGGGACAGATCCTCGATTCACCCCTCCACTTT.

This chain joins TRBV7-4 and TRBJ2-1; 7 positions agree with TRBD1. This CDR3 spans 15 amino acids. With V trimmed by 4 bases and J by 7 bases, 10 bases remained unmatched. Looked up from germline, CDR1 is SGHVT and CDR2 is SQSDAQ. Here the CDR3 reads CASSSPTGAGNEQFF. The CDR3 DNA reads TGTGCCAGCAGCTCTCCAACAGGGGCCGGGAATGAGCAGTTCTTC.

V gene TRBV28 combines with J gene TRBJ1-1; D may be TRBD1 (6 bases). Germline CDR1 is MDHEN and CDR2 is SYDVKM. There are 16 residues in the CDR3. Trimming took 4 bases from V and 4 from J, leaving 19 bases between them. CDR3: CASSYPEGEGGTEAFF. Here the CDR3 DNA reads TGTGCCAGCAGTTACCCGGAGGGAGAAGGGGGCACTGAAGCTTTCTTT.

The CDR3: CASRLTNRGRDGYTF. CDR3 in DNA: TGTGCCAGCAGACTTACAAACAGGGGGCGGGATGGCTACACCTTC. V usage is TRBV12-3 or TRBV12-4 and J usage is TRBJ1-2; TRBD1 matches 9 bases. Trimming cost V 6 bases and J 6 bases; bases outside gene matches: 11. The CDR3 covers 15 residues.

In its sample, this clonotype was seen many times. This chain uses TRBV7-6 with TRBJ2-1, with D uncertain. Trimming pared 1 base from V and 7 bases from J, leaving 5 bases between. The CDR3 runs 12 residues. Germline V gives CDR1 SGHVS, CDR2 FNYEAQ. The CDR3 sequence is CASSLGENEQFF. The CDR3 region has the DNA TGTGCCAGCAGCTTAGGTGAAAATGAGCAGTTCTTC.

V gene TRBV27 combines with J gene TRBJ2-1; TRBD2 matches 12 bases. Looked up from germline, CDR1 is MNHEY and CDR2 is SMNVEV (reference sequence). The CDR3 has 14 residues. The J segment lost 9 bases and the V segment lost 7 bases, leaving 7 bases of the junction unmatched. CDR3 bases: TGTGCCAGCACCTGTGGACTAGCGGGGTGTGAGCAGTTCTTC. Its protein product is CASTCGLAGCEQFF.

J is TRBJ1-2 and V is TRBV6-6; 9 bases agree with TRBD1. The germline gives CDR1 MNHNY, CDR2 SVGAGI (reference sequence). The junction had 8 bases not matched to a gene; V was cut back by 0 bases and J by 6 bases. The CDR3 runs to 16 residues. The CDR3: CASSYSLAQGADGYTF. Written as DNA, the CDR3 is TGTGCCAGCAGTTACTCTTTGGCACAGGGGGCTGATGGCTACACCTTC.

The V and J genes are TRBV27 and TRBJ2-7, with unresolved D. There are 8 residues in the CDR3. Germline CDR1 and CDR2: MNHEY and SMNVEV (reference sequence). V dropped 8 bases and J dropped 6 bases, with 2 bases sitting between them. CDR3 in amino acids: CASGEQYF. The CDR3 nucleotides read TGTGCCAGCGGCGAGCAGTACTTC.

This clonotype was seen many times. The genes are TRBV7-6 and TRBJ2-1; TRBD2 matches at 9 bases. V lost 0 bases to trimming and J lost 4 bases; unmatched junction nucleotides: 4. The CDR3 runs 16 residues. Germline V gene lookup returns CDR1 SGHVS and CDR2 FNYEAQ. The CDR3 sequence: CASSLASGGPYNEQFF. CDR3 bases: TGTGCCAGCAGCTTAGCCAGCGGGGGGCCGTACAATGAGCAGTTCTTC.

This chain joins TRBV11-2 and TRBJ1-5, with TRBD1 matching over 8 bases. From germline, CDR1 is SGHAT and CDR2 FQNNGV. The CDR3 has 15 amino acids. J gave up 4 bases and V 0 bases, and 2 bases lay outside the gene matches. CDR3 DNA sequence: TGTGCCAGCAGCTTAGACGACAGGGGAAATCAGCCCCAGCATTTT. Protein product: CASSLDDRGNQPQHF. Full variable domain (rest looked up from reference TRBV11-2 and TRBJ1-5): EAGVAQSPRYKIIEKRQSVAFWCNPISGHATLYWYQQILGQGPKLLIQFQNNGVVDDSQLPKDRFSAERLKGVDSTLKIQPAKLEDSAVYLCASSLDDRGNQPQHFGDGTRLSIL.

The table lists this clonotype with a count of one. V and J are TRBV10-3 and TRBJ2-3; D call uncertain. Looked up from germline, CDR1 is ENHRY and CDR2 is SYGVKD. CDR3 size: 15 residues. Deletions cut 4 bases from V and 0 bases from J, with 11 bases between. CDR3 loop: CAISAGHPSTDTQYF. DNA of the CDR3: TGTGCCATCAGTGCTGGGCACCCAAGCACAGATACGCAGTATTTT.

This chain uses TRBV9 with TRBJ2-3; D possibly corresponds to TRBD2 (6 bases). Germline V gives CDR1 SGDLS, CDR2 YYNGEE. The ends were cut back, 4 bases at V and 2 bases at J, with 14 bases in the middle. The length of the CDR3 is 15 residues. CDR3 loop: CASSPGETDTDTQYF. The DNA for the CDR3 is TGTGCCAGCAGCCCGGGGGAGACCGACACAGATACGCAGTATTTT.

A remark on this clonotype: The germline gene is not matched at one end of the junction; a read error may be the cause. The gene calls are TRBV25-1 and TRBJ2-5, with 9 nucleotides matching TRBD2. This CDR3 has 14 amino acids. Germline V gene lookup returns CDR1 MGHDK and CDR2 SYGVNS. CDR3 region: CANSGAGGKETQYF. For the CDR3, the DNA is TGTGCCAACAGTGGAGCGGGGGGTAAAGAGACCCAGTACTTC.

This clonotype was counted a few times. The chain combines TRBV7-6 with TRBJ1-1; the match to TRBD1 covers 8 bases. This CDR3 spans 15 amino acids. The V segment lost 5 bases and the J segment 6 bases; nucleotides outside the gene matches: 11. Per germline, CDR1 SGHVS and CDR2 FNYEAQ. The CDR3 sequence is CASSIYPGTGAEAFF. The CDR3 bases are TGTGCCAGCAGCATCTACCCCGGGACAGGTGCTGAAGCTTTCTTT.

The rearrangement links TRBV7-6 to TRBJ1-2; 8 bases line up with TRBD1. The junction had 5 bases not matched to a gene; V was cut back by 4 bases and J by 4 bases. Germline V gene data show CDR1 as SGHVS and CDR2 as FNYEAQ. The CDR3 totals 14 residues. CDR3 bases: TGTGCCAGCAGCTGGACAGGGAGCGGCTATGGCTACACCTTC. Its protein product is CASSWTGSGYGYTF.